This T cell receptor (beta chain) was found in a study of T cells in women clearing cervical HPV infection. Findings and limits, study-wide: Effector/memory and HPV-specific T cells were not isolated, and association timing is unknown. TRBV6-7 abundance was lower in cases than controls (around 0.11% versus 0.15%).

Looked up from germline, CDR1 is DFQATT and CDR2 is SNEGSKA (reference sequence). V trimming: 6 bases; J trimming: 0 bases; junction bases outside the gene matches: 5. This CDR3 has 15 residues. Profiling relied on immunoSEQ multiplex PCR, and the TCRdb table lists in-frame clones only, not all of them. The sample has under 45,000 clones. About this clone: The antigen is undetermined. The observed sequence ends 3 residues before the CDR3 terminus, with the missing tail filled in from the germline J gene.

The receptor's source is a woman between 18 and 75 years old with a cervical HPV16 infection that either progressed to CIN3+ or cleared (not recorded which). The chain links TRBV20-1 to TRBJ2-1, with TRBD2 identical over 10 bases. The sequencing input was blood buffy coat. The sequenced CDR3 bases are TGCAGTGCGGGAGCTAGCGGGGGCTCCTACAATGAG. It translates to CSAGASGGSYNE. The whole CDR3 protein is CSAGASGGSYNEQFF.